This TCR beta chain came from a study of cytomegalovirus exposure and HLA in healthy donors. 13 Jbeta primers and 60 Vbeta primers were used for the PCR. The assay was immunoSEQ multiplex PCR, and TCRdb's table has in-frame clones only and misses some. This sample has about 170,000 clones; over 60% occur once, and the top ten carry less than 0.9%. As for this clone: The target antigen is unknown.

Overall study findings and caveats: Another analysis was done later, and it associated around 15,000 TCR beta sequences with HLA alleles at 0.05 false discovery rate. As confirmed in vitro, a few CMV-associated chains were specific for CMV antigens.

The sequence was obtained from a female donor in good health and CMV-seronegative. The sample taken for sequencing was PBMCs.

CDR3 region: CASSLDSAGFQPQHF. The DNA for the CDR3 is TGTGCCAGCAGCTTAGATTCCGCAGGTTTTCAGCCCCAGCATTTT. This chain connects TRBV7-2 to TRBJ1-5, with D unresolved. This CDR3 has 15 residues. Germline assignment: CDR1 SGHTA and CDR2 FQGNSA. The ends were cut back, 1 base at V and 6 bases at J, with 13 bases in the middle.